This T cell receptor beta chain was retrieved from a study of beta chain features in type 1 diabetes. Background on the study: Comparable age, gender and cell yields were observed in patients relative to healthy donors.

The CDR3 has 10 residues. Germline V gene sequence: CDR1 MNHNY, CDR2 SVGAGI (reference sequence). Trimming stripped 4 bases from V and 7 bases from J, with 2 bases between. Findings of the study overall: Significant though moderate, a shortening of TCRB CDR3s appeared in all four CD4+ subsets of Type 1 diabetes patients. Within the patient group, naive, central memory and Treg TCRB repertoires appeared more similar to each other than within healthy donors.

The authors sorted CD4+ naive, central memory, regulatory and stem cell-like memory cells via CD45RO/CCR7/CD25/CD127/CD95/CD27. A few counts support this clone. Its antigen is currently unknown. Isolated RNA was reverse transcribed in full, so expressed TCRB transcripts were sequenced. The repertoire was sequenced with immunoSEQ multiplex PCR; TCRdb's copy has only in-frame clones and lacks some. The repertoire holds 600,000 to 700,000 clones, around 12% seen once, with about 0.11% in the top ten. The sequence came from a man younger than 40 with type 1 diabetes. The gene calls are TRBV6-6 and TRBJ1-5; D is unresolved. The sample was naive CD4+ T cells from blood. CDR3 protein: CASSWQPQHF. In DNA, the CDR3 is TGTGCCAGCAGTTGGCAGCCCCAGCATTTT.